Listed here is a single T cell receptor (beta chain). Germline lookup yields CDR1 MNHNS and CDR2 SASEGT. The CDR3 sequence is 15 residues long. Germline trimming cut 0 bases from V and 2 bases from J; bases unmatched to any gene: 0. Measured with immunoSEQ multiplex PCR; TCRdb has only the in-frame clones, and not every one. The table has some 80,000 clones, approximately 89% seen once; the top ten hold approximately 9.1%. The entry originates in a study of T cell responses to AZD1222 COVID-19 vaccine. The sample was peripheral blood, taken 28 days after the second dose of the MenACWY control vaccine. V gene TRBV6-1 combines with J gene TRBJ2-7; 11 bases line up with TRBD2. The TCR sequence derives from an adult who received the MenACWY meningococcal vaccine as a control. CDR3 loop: CASSEASGGAYEQYF. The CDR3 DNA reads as TGTGCCAGCAGTGAAGCTAGCGGGGGGGCCTACGAGCAGTACTTC.